The present T cell receptor beta chain was sequenced within a study of T cells in narcolepsy. TCRdb's copy holds only in-frame clones and misses some; the assay was immunoSEQ multiplex PCR. The sample shows about 25,000 clones, around 85% of them seen only once. Germline CDR1 SQVTM, CDR2 ANQGSEA. Trimming took 6 bases from V and 6 from J, leaving 15 bases between them. CDR3 length equals 12 residues. The clonotype comes from a human donor with narcolepsy. V and J are TRBV29-1 and TRBJ2-7, with D perhaps TRBD1 (5 bases). The sample comprised CD45RA- memory CD4+ T cells from PBMCs. The CDR3 reads CSVATGISEQYF. The CDR3 DNA is TGCAGCGTGGCTACAGGTATAAGCGAGCAGTACTTC.